This T cell receptor beta chain was obtained from a study of breast tumors, draining lymph nodes, adjacent tissues (dated by TCRdb to about 2016). Regarding the study in general: TCR beta repertoires were compared across tumor, adjacent nontumor tissue and axillary lymph nodes obtained from breast cancer patients. In human breast cancer, the study set out to assess how tumor, surrounding tissue and draining lymph node repertoires relate to one another and whether T cells might be exchanged between them. Results the study describes overall, beyond this receptor: The similarity between tumor and nontumor tissue repertoires was significantly greater in luminal-like breast cancer than in basal-like breast cancer. The conclusion that tumor T cells originate in lymph nodes was presented as consistent with a hypothesis rather than as directly demonstrated. The data were considered consistent with the idea that most tumor T cells come from the lymph node and then expand in tumor tissue. Tumor T-cell repertoires showed less diversity than lymph node repertoires and more diversity than nontumor tissue repertoires, and tumor T-cell repertoires showed preferential V and J gene usage.

The lymph node samples were taken from the axillary draining lymph nodes of breast cancer patients. This clonotype appeared a single time. Its antigen is currently not known. Because the CDR3 is missing its conserved closing phenylalanine or tryptophan, this is likely a read error. The germline V gene (reference sequence) supplies CDR1 GTSNPN and CDR2 SVGIG. The CDR3 length is 14 residues, termini included. The DNA shown is the 42-base CDR3, in frame from base 1. TCRdb lists the instrument as Illumina HiSeq 2000. TCR beta chain libraries were generated through multiplex PCR amplification. The amplified TCR beta chain products were analyzed by high-throughput sequencing. TCRdb cleaned the public reads at Q25 with fastp, built clones with MiXCR and kept in-frame beta chains. All rows with the same CDR3 protein become a single entry with the most common DNA and genes. For this sample there are over 200,000 distinct CDR3 sequences; about 30% appear just once. Jointly, the top ten make up around 1.4% of the sample.

The rearranged segments are TRBV30 and TRBJ1-6; the D region possibly corresponds to TRBD1 (5 bases align). The sample consisted of axillary lymph node tissue. This TCR was sampled from a female donor with breast cancer. Some clones in this sample may be carry-over from other donors' samples. This receptor has the CDR3 CAWSVRAGSSPLHL. In nucleotides, the sequence is TGCGCCTGGAGTGTACGGGCAGGGAGCTCACCCCTCCACCTT.